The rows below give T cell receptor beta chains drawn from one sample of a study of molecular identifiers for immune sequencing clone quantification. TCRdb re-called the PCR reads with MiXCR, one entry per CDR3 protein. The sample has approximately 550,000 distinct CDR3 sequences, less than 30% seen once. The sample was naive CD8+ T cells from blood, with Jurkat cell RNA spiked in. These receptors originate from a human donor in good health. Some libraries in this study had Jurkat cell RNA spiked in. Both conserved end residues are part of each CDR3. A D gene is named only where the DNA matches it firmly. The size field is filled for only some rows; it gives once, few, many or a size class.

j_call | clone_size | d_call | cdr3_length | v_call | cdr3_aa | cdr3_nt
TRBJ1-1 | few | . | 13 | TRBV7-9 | CASSVDGLAEAFF | TGTGCCAGCAGCGTAGATGGATTGGCTGAAGCTTTCTTT
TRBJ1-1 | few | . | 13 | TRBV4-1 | CASSRSRATEAFF | TGCGCCAGCAGCCGGAGCAGAGCCACTGAAGCTTTCTTT
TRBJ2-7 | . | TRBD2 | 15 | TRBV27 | CASSLTLAGTYEQYF | TGTGCCAGCAGTTTAACCCTAGCGGGGACCTACGAGCAGTACTTC
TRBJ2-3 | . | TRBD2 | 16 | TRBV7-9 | CASSLGVSGSTDTQYF | TGTGCCAGCAGCTTAGGAGTTAGCGGGAGCACAGATACGCAGTATTTT
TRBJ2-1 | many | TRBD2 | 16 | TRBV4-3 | CASSQEDSGGAHEQFF | TGCGCCAGCAGCCAAGAAGATAGCGGGGGGGCCCATGAGCAGTTCTTC
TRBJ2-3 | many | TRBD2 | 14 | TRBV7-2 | CASSQLSGTDTQYF | TGTGCCAGCAGCCAGCTTAGCGGGACAGATACGCAGTATTTT
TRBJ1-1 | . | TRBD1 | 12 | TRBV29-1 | CSFWTGGRGALF | TGCAGCTTCTGGACAGGGGGTAGAGGAGCTCTCTTT
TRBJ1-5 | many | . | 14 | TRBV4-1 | CASSQDYRDQPQHF | TGCGCCAGCAGCCAAGATTATCGGGATCAGCCCCAGCATTTT
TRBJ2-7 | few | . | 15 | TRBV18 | CASSADNRASDEQYF | TGTGCCAGCTCAGCAGACAACAGGGCCAGCGACGAGCAGTACTTC
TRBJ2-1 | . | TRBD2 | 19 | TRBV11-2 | CASSVKASTTSVSNNEQFF | TGTGCCAGCAGCGTAAAGGCAAGCACGACTAGCGTGAGTAACAATGAGCAGTTCTTC
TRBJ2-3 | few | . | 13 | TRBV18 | CASSPLAEDTQYF | TGTGCCAGCTCACCACTAGCGGAGGATACGCAGTATTTT
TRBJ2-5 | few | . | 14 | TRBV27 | CASSILGSRETQYF | TGTGCCAGCAGTATCCTAGGTTCCAGGGAGACCCAGTACTTC
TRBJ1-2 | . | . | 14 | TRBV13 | CASSDSDRNYGYTF | TGTGCCAGCAGCGATTCCGACCGGAACTATGGCTACACCTTC
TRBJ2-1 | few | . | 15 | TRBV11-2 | CASSLSRGRVNEQFF | TGTGCCAGCAGCTTATCCCGGGGGCGGGTGAATGAGCAGTTCTTC
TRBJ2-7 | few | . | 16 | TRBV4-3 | CASSQDRFGRAYEQYF | TGCGCCAGCAGCCAAGATCGGTTCGGACGGGCCTACGAGCAGTACTTC
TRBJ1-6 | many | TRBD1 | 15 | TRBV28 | CASVPPGQNNSPLHF | TGTGCCAGCGTTCCGCCGGGACAGAACAATTCACCCCTCCACTTT
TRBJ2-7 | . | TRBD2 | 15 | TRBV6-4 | CASSDPGTRDYEQYF | TGTGCCAGCAGTGACCCTGGGACTAGGGACTACGAGCAGTACTTC
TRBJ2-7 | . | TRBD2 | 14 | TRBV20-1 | CSARDRTSGYEQYF | TGCAGTGCTAGAGACAGGACTAGCGGTTACGAGCAGTACTTC
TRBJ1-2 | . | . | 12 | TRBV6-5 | CASRDRVYGYTF | TGTGCCAGCAGGGACAGAGTCTATGGCTACACCTTC
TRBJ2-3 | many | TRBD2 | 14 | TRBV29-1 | CSVEAGGRADTQYF | TGCAGCGTTGAGGCGGGGGGCCGGGCAGATACGCAGTATTTT
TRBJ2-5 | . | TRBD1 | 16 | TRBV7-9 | CASSPRQGIGQETQYF | TGTGCCAGCAGCCCTCGACAGGGAATTGGGCAAGAGACCCAGTACTTC
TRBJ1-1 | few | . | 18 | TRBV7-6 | CASSLAGGGNWLNTEAFF | TGTGCCAGCAGCTTAGCGGGGGGGGGCAACTGGCTGAACACTGAAGCTTTCTTT
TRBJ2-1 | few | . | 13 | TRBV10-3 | CAILRPGDDEQFF | TGTGCCATCCTTCGGCCGGGGGACGATGAGCAGTTCTTC
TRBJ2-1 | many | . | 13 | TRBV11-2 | CASSPGPRNEQFF | TGTGCCAGCAGCCCGGGACCTCGCAATGAGCAGTTCTTC
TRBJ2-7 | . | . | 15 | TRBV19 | CASSIDMVGGYGQYF | TGTGCCAGTAGTATAGATATGGTCGGAGGGTACGGGCAGTACTTC
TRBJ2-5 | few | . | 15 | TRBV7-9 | CASSLPSGVGETQYF | TGTGCCAGCAGCTTGCCTTCAGGGGTCGGCGAGACCCAGTACTTC
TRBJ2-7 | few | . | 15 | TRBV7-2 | CASRAGVGSSYEQYF | TGTGCCAGCAGAGCAGGGGTAGGGAGCTCCTACGAGCAGTACTTC
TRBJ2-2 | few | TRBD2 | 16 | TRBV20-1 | CSARTQAGVDTGELFF | TGCAGTGCTAGAACTCAGGCGGGAGTGGACACCGGGGAGCTGTTTTTT
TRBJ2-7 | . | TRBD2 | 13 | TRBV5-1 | CAGGLVDPGGQYF | TGCGCCGGCGGCTTGGTGGATCCGGGGGGGCAGTACTTC
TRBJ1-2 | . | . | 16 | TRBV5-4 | CASSLGGTASNYGYTF | TGTGCCAGCAGTCTGGGAGGCACCGCGTCTAACTATGGCTACACCTTC
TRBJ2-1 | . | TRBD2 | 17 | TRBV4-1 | CASSQEAGREFYNEQFF | TGCGCCAGCAGCCAAGAAGCGGGGCGGGAGTTTTACAATGAGCAGTTCTTC
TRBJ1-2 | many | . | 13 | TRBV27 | CASSLSGNYGYTF | TGTGCCAGCAGTTTATCAGGGAACTATGGCTACACCTTC
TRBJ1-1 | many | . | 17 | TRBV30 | CAWRTDQGRAMNTEAFF | TGTGCCTGGAGGACGGATCAGGGGCGGGCCATGAACACTGAAGCTTTCTTT
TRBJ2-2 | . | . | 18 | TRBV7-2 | CASSLDRHRGGDTGELFF | TGTGCCAGCAGCTTGGACAGACATCGAGGGGGTGACACCGGGGAGCTGTTTTTT